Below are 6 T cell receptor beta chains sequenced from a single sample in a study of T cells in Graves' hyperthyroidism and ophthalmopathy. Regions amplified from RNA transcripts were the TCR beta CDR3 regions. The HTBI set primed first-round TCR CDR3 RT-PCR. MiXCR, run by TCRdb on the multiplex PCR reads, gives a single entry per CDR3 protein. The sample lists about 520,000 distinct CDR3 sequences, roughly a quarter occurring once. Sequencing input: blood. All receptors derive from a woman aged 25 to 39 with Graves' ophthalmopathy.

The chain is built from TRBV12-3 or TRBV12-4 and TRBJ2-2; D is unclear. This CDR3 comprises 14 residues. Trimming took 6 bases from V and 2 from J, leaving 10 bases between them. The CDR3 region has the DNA TGTGCCAGCAGCGCCTCGTTCAACACCGGGGAGCTGTTTTTT. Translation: CASSASFNTGELFF.

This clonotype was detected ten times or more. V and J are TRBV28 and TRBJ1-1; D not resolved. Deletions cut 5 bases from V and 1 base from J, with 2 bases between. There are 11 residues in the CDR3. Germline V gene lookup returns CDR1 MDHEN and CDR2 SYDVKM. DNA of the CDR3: TGTGCCAGCAGTGGGAACACTGAAGCTTTCTTT. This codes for CASSGNTEAFF.

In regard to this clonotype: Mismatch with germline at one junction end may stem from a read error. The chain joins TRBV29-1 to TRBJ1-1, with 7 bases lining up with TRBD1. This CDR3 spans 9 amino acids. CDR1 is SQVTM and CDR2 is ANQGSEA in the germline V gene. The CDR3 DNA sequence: TGCAGCGTTGACGTCAGGGGGGACTTT. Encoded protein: CSVDVRGDF.

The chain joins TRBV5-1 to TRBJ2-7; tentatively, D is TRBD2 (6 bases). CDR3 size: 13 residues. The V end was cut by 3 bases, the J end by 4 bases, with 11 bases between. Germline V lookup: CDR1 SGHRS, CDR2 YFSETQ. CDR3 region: CASSWETSYEQYF. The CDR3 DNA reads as TGCGCCAGCAGCTGGGAGACTAGTTACGAGCAGTACTTC.

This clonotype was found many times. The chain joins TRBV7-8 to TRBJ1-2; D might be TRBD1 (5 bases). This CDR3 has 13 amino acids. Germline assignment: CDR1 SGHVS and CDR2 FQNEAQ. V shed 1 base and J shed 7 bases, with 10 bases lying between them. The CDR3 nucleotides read TGTGCCAGCAGCTTAGGGGGGGGGAGTGGCTACACCTTC. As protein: CASSLGGGSGYTF. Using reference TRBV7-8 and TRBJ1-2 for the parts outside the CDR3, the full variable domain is GAGVSQSPRYKVAKRGQDVALRCDPISGHVSLFWYQQALGQGPEFLTYFQNEAQLDKSGLPSDRFFAERPEGSVSTLKIQRTQQEDSAVYLCASSLGGGSGYTFGSGTRLTVV.

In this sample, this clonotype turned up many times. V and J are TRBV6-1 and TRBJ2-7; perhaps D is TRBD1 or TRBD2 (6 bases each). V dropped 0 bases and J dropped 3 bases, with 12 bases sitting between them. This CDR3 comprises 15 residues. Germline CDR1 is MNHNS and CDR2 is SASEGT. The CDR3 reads CASSEAIGGYYEQYF. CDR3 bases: TGTGCCAGCAGTGAAGCAATAGGGGGGTACTACGAGCAGTACTTC.